The 2 T cell receptor beta chains given below trace back to one sample, sequenced in a study of vaccination and CD4 T cells after COVID-19. The assay that was used to sequence DNA from cultured CD4+ T cells was the Oncomine TCR Beta short-read assay. TCRdb analysed the PCR reads with MiXCR anew, one entry per CDR3 protein. Of about 12,000 distinct CDR3 sequences detected, 44% appear once; the ten largest clones hold 15% to 20%. The treatment was: approximately 9-day PBMC culture with coronavirus spike peptide pools or control peptides (ViraFEST assay). No antigen has been identified for these receptors. Input material: cultured CD4+ T cells from blood. These receptors were taken from a human donor with COVID-19.

The J gene is TRBJ2-1, the V gene TRBV20-1; 10 bases agree with TRBD2. CDR1 and CDR2 from the germline V gene are DFQATT and SNEGSKA (reference sequence). The CDR3 length is 12 residues. With 6 bases clipped from V and 16 bases from J, the junction kept 12 bases outside the gene matches. DNA of the CDR3: TGCAGTGCAGCATTATCTAGCGGGGGCATTTTCTTC. Its translation is CSAALSSGGIFF.

The chain uses TRBV2 and TRBJ2-7; either TRBD1 or TRBD2 may fit D (5 bases each). V lost 7 bases and J 5 bases, leaving 21 bases between the germline ends. Germline loops: CDR1 SNHLY, CDR2 FYNNEI. CDR3 size: 15 residues. The CDR3 loop is CASMFTTGRWNEQYF. CDR3 sequence (DNA): TGTGCCAGCATGTTCACGACGGGGCGGTGGAACGAGCAGTACTTC.